Presented here are 23 T cell receptor beta chains from one specimen sequenced in a study of blood T cell repertoires in COVID-19. Profiling relied on immunoSEQ multiplex PCR, and the TCRdb table lists in-frame clones only, not all of them. The repertoire holds about 210,000 clones, with 65% to 85% as singletons. The sample taken for sequencing was peripheral blood. The receptor source for this set is a woman aged 45-65 years with acute or convalescent COVID-19.

The rearrangement links TRBV4-2 to TRBJ2-3, with 10 bases matching TRBD2. With 4 bases clipped from V and 5 bases from J, the junction kept 12 bases outside the gene matches. Germline V gene sequence: CDR1 LGHNA, CDR2 YNFKEQ. This CDR3 region has 17 residues. The CDR3 reads CASSPSGRAVALDTQYF. In DNA form, the CDR3 reads TGTGCCAGCAGCCCAAGCGGGAGGGCCGTAGCCTTAGATACGCAGTATTTT.

V usage is TRBV28 and J usage is TRBJ2-1, with 11 bases lining up with TRBD1. V shed 4 bases, J shed 9 bases, and the junction held 5 bases outside the gene matches. Germline V gene data show CDR1 as MDHEN and CDR2 as SYDVKM. The CDR3 contains 14 residues. The CDR3 loop reads CASSWDRGIREQFF. In DNA form, the CDR3 reads TGTGCCAGCAGTTGGGACAGGGGGATTCGTGAGCAGTTCTTC.

The chain couples TRBV11-2 to TRBJ2-2, with D unclear. The V gene lost 4 bases and the J gene lost 6 bases, with 12 bases spanning the gap. The germline gives CDR1 SGHAT, CDR2 FQNNGV. This CDR3 comprises 14 residues. The CDR3 DNA reads as TGTGCCAGCAGCTCCCCCTTCGGTCCCGGGGAGCTGTTTTTT. Translated, it gives CASSSPFGPGELFF.

This rearrangement joins TRBV29-1 to TRBJ1-3; D uncertain. The CDR3 has 12 residues. CDR1 is SQVTM, CDR2 ANQGSEA, per germline. Trimming removed 7 bases from V and 1 base from J, with 8 bases in between. The CDR3, as DNA: TGCAGCGCCTCAGGATCTGGAAACACCATATATTTT. It codes for CSASGSGNTIYF.

The chain carries TRBV28 and TRBJ2-4, with 7 bases identical to TRBD1. V was clipped by 6 bases and J by 2 bases; unmatched bases: 4. Germline lookup yields CDR1 MDHEN and CDR2 SYDVKM. The CDR3 has 14 residues. CDR3 sequence reads: CASRGQDSKNIQYF. The CDR3 nucleotides read TGTGCCAGCAGAGGACAGGACTCCAAAAACATTCAGTACTTC.

The chain combines TRBV18 with TRBJ2-1; 10 bases agree with TRBD2. This CDR3 is built from 15 residues. The V and J ends lost 3 bases and 4 bases, in that order; junction bases with no gene match: 3. CDR1 and CDR2 (germline): KGHSH, LQKENI. CDR3 sequence: CASSPRTSGYNEQFF. The CDR3 DNA is TGTGCCAGCTCACCCCGGACTAGCGGTTACAATGAGCAGTTCTTC.

This clone appeared a few times. V and J are TRBV19 and TRBJ2-2, with 11 bases identical to TRBD1. The V gene end was trimmed by 8 bases and the J gene end by 6 bases; junction bases not matched to a gene: 5. Germline CDR1 is LNHDA and CDR2 is SQIVND (reference sequence). CDR3 length: 14 amino acids. CDR3 sequence (DNA): TGTGCCAGTTTCCGGGACAGGGGGGCCGGGGAGCTGTTTTTT. Protein product: CASFRDRGAGELFF.

The rearrangement links TRBV7-7 to TRBJ2-1, with D possibly matching TRBD2 (6 bases). The germline V gene encodes CDR1 SSHAT and CDR2 FNYEAQ (reference sequence). Trimming cost V 0 bases and J 3 bases, with 9 bases left between them. The CDR3 is 15 residues long. The CDR3 region is CASSLAASDYNEQFF. In DNA form, the CDR3 reads TGTGCCAGCAGCTTAGCGGCTAGCGACTACAATGAGCAGTTCTTC.

The CDR3 loop reads CASSRAGGPRETQYF. The CDR3 DNA reads TGTGCCAGCAGCCGAGCGGGAGGGCCCAGAGAGACCCAGTACTTC. This rearrangement joins TRBV9 to TRBJ2-5; 10 bases are shared with TRBD2. This CDR3 comprises 15 residues. Per germline, CDR1 SGDLS and CDR2 YYNGEE. The trim removed 4 bases at V and 4 bases at J, leaving 7 bases unmatched.

This clone has only a few counts. The V gene is TRBV19, the J gene TRBJ2-5; D not resolved. CDR3 length: 14 residues. The V gene's germline CDR1 is LNHDA and CDR2 SQIVND (reference sequence). The V end lost 0 bases, the J end lost 0 bases, and 5 bases lay between the germline ends. For the CDR3, the DNA is TGTGCCAGTAGTATAGATGTAAACCAAGAGACCCAGTACTTC. Protein sequence: CASSIDVNQETQYF.

The CDR3 is CASKRQGSSYEQYF. CDR3 bases: TGTGCCAGCAAGAGACAGGGGTCGTCCTACGAGCAGTACTTC. The J gene is TRBJ2-7, the V gene TRBV2, with 8 bases lining up with TRBD1. CDR1 is SNHLY and CDR2 is FYNNEI in the germline V gene. J was trimmed by 1 base and V by 7 bases; bases with no gene match: 6. There are 14 residues in the CDR3.

The chain joins TRBV24-1 to TRBJ2-5, with TRBD2 matching 7 bases. This CDR3 has 16 amino acids. The germline gives CDR1 KGHDR, CDR2 SFDVKD. The V segment lost 5 bases and the J segment 5 bases; nucleotides outside the gene matches: 13. CDR3 residues: CATSGGSGQSGETQYF. CDR3 nucleotide sequence: TGTGCCACCAGTGGCGGTAGCGGGCAGTCGGGGGAGACCCAGTACTTC.

The V and J genes are TRBV4-1 and TRBJ2-2; 9 nucleotides agree with TRBD2. Per germline, CDR1 MGHRA and CDR2 YSYEKL. The CDR3 consists of 18 residues. J was trimmed by 4 bases and V by 0 bases; bases with no gene match: 9. The CDR3 here is CASSQDIGLAGSTGELFF. The CDR3 DNA sequence: TGCGCCAGCAGCCAAGATATAGGGCTAGCGGGATCCACCGGGGAGCTGTTTTTT.

CDR3 DNA sequence: TGTGCCAGCAGCTTGTTCCAGGGGGCTATACACGAGCAGTACTTC. Residues: CASSLFQGAIHEQYF. V gene TRBV5-6 combines with J gene TRBJ2-7; 8 positions match TRBD1. This CDR3 spans 15 amino acids. Germline assignment: CDR1 SGHDT and CDR2 YYEEEE. J lost 5 bases, V lost 1 base, and 8 bases had no gene match.

This chain's CDR3 is CASSLGTTYFRGDTQYF. Written as DNA, the CDR3 is TGTGCCAGCAGTTTGGGGACTACTTACTTCCGGGGAGATACGCAGTATTTT. The rearrangement links TRBV27 to TRBJ2-3; 7 nucleotides align to TRBD2. The trim removed 3 bases at V and 5 bases at J, leaving 14 bases unmatched. The CDR3 is 17 residues long. CDR1 and CDR2 from the germline V gene are MNHEY and SMNVEV (reference sequence).

This clone occurred a few times. V is TRBV29-1 and J is TRBJ2-2; D unclear. Germline V gives CDR1 SQVTM, CDR2 ANQGSEA. The CDR3 covers 13 residues. V gave up 4 bases and J gave up 7 bases, with 13 bases separating them. In DNA form, the CDR3 reads TGCAGCGTTGTTCGTTTCAGTGGCGGGGAGCTGTTTTTT. Residues: CSVVRFSGGELFF.

V usage is TRBV14 and J usage is TRBJ2-7, with 7 bases lining up with TRBD1. The CDR3 extends over 12 amino acids. Germline CDR1 reads SGHDN; CDR2 reads FVKESK. V shed 1 base and J 6 bases; nucleotides not matched to a gene: 0. In DNA form, the CDR3 reads TGTGCCAGCAGCCAAGCAGGGGGCGAGCAGTACTTC. This sequence encodes CASSQAGGEQYF.

The rearrangement links TRBV10-3 to TRBJ1-6; tentative D call: TRBD1 (5 bases). The CDR3 has 14 residues. Trimming left V 6 bases short and J 7 bases short, with 13 bases between. Germline V gives CDR1 ENHRY, CDR2 SYGVKD. The CDR3 spells CAISETAENSPLHF. CDR3 bases: TGTGCCATCAGCGAGACAGCCGAGAATTCACCCCTCCACTTT.

This clone occurred a few times. The chain carries TRBV7-2 and TRBJ2-2, with D hard to call. The CDR3 loop spans 15 amino acids. CDR1 SGHTA and CDR2 FQGNSA come from the germline V gene. V dropped 5 bases and J dropped 6 bases, with 16 bases sitting between them. The CDR3 protein is CASSHAAAASGELFF. The CDR3 DNA reads as TGTGCCAGCAGCCACGCGGCGGCCGCCTCCGGGGAGCTGTTTTTT.

This clone was found once. The chain uses TRBV24-1 and TRBJ2-7; D unclear. Germline V CDR1 and CDR2: KGHDR, SFDVKD. V lost 2 bases and J lost 2, with 6 bases in between. The CDR3 has 13 residues. CDR3 sequence reads: CATSDSLTYEQYF. CDR3 DNA: TGTGCCACCAGTGATTCTCTAACCTACGAGCAGTACTTC.

J is TRBJ2-2 and V is TRBV19, with TRBD2 matching 8 bases. There are 16 residues in the CDR3. The V segment lost 9 bases and the J segment 4 bases; nucleotides outside the gene matches: 13. From germline, CDR1 is LNHDA and CDR2 SQIVND (reference sequence). The CDR3 DNA sequence: TGTGCCAGCCAGGGTAGCGGGGTCAAGGGCACCGGGGAGCTGTTTTTT. It translates to CASQGSGVKGTGELFF.

J is TRBJ2-2 and V is TRBV27, with 7 bases fitting TRBD1. The CDR3 extends over 15 amino acids. J gave up 1 base and V 7 bases, and 6 bases lay outside the gene matches. From germline, CDR1 is MNHEY and CDR2 SMNVEV (reference sequence). CDR3 nucleotide sequence: TGTGCCAGCAATCCTGGGACAGTGAACACCGGGGAGCTGTTTTTT. Its protein product is CASNPGTVNTGELFF.

The chain is built from TRBV24-1 and TRBJ2-1, with 10 bases identical to TRBD2. In germline, CDR1 is KGHDR, CDR2 SFDVKD. V was clipped by 4 bases and J by 7 bases; unmatched bases: 12. This CDR3 has 17 residues. This CDR3 reads CATSEPTAAGGRNEQFF. The CDR3 DNA reads as TGTGCCACCAGTGAACCGACCGCAGCGGGAGGGCGTAATGAGCAGTTCTTC.